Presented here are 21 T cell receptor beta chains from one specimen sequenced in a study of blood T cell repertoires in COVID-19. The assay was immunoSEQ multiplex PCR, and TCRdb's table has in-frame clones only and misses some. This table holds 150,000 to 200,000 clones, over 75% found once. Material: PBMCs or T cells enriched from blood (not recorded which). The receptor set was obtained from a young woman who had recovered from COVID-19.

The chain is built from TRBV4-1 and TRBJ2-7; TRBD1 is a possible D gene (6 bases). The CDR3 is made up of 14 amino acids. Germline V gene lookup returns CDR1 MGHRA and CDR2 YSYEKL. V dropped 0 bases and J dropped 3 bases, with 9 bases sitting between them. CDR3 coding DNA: TGCGCCAGCAGCCAAGATCAGACAGGCTACGAGCAGTACTTC. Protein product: CASSQDQTGYEQYF.

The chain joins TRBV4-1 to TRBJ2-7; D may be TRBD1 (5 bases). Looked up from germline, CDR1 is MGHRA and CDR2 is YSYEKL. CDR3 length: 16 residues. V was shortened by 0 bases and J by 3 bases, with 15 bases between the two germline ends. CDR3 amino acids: CASSQDPRVGVYEQYF. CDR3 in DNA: TGCGCCAGCAGCCAAGATCCCAGGGTAGGGGTCTACGAGCAGTACTTC.

CDR3 nucleotide sequence: TGCGCCAGCAGTAGTGAGGGCTTGAACACTGAAGCTTTCTTT. This gives the protein CASSSEGLNTEAFF. J is TRBJ1-1 and V is TRBV5-1; D is undetermined. The CDR3 totals 14 residues. Germline V gene sequence: CDR1 SGHRS, CDR2 YFSETQ. The ends were cut back, 5 bases at V and 0 bases at J, with 11 bases in the middle.

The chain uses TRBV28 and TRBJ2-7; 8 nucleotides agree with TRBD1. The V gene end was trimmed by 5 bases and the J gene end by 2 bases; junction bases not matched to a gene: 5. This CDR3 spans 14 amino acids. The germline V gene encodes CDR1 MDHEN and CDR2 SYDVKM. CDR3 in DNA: TGTGCCAGCAGTCTGACAGGGGAGGCCTACGAGCAGTACTTC. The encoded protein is CASSLTGEAYEQYF.

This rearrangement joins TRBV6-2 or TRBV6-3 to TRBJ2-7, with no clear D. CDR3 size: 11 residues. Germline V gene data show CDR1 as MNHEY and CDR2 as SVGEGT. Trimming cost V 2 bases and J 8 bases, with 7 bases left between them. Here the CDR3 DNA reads TGTGCCAGCAGTTACGGAGCTCAGCAGTACTTC. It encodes CASSYGAQQYF.

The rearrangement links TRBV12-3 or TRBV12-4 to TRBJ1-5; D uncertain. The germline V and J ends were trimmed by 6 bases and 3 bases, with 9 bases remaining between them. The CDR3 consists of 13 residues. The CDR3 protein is CASRRTDNQPQHF. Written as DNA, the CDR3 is TGTGCCAGCAGACGTACAGACAATCAGCCCCAGCATTTT.

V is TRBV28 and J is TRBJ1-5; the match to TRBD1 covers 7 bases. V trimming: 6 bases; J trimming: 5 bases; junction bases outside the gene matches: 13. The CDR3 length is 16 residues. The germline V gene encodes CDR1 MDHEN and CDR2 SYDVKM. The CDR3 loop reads CASRPTGKGSDQPQHF. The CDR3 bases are TGTGCCAGCAGACCGACAGGGAAAGGGTCGGATCAGCCCCAGCATTTT.

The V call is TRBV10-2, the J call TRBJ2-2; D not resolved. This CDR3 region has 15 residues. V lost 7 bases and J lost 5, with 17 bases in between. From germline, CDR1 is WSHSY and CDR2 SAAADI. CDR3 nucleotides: TGCGCCAGCAAAGTTAATAGCATCAGTACCGGGGAGCTGTTTTTT. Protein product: CASKVNSISTGELFF.

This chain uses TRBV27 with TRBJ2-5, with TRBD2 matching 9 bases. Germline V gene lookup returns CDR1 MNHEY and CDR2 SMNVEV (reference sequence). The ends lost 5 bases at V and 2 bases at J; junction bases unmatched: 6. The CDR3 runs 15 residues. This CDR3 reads CASSPLAGGQETQYF. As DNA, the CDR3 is TGTGCCAGCAGTCCCCTGGCGGGGGGGCAAGAGACCCAGTACTTC.

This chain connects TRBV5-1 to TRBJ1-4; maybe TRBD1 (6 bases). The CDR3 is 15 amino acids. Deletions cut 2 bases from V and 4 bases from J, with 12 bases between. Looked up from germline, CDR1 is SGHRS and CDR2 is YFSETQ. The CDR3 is CASSLGQRVNEKLFF. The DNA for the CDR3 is TGCGCCAGCAGCTTAGGACAGCGAGTTAATGAAAAACTGTTTTTT.

The CDR3 protein is CASSQVIASGGYEQYF. The CDR3 nucleotides read TGCGCCAGCAGCCAAGTAATCGCTAGCGGGGGCTACGAGCAGTACTTC. The chain links TRBV4-1 to TRBJ2-7; 10 positions match TRBD2. This CDR3 region has 16 residues. The trim removed 1 base at V and 3 bases at J, leaving 6 bases unmatched. Germline-derived CDR1 and CDR2 are MGHRA and YSYEKL.

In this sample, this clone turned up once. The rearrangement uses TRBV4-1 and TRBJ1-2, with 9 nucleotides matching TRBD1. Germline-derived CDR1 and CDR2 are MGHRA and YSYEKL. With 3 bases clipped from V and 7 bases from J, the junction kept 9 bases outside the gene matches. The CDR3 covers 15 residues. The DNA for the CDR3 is TGCGCCAGCAGCCAGGGGACCGGGACAGGGACTGGCTACACCTTC. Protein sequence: CASSQGTGTGTGYTF.

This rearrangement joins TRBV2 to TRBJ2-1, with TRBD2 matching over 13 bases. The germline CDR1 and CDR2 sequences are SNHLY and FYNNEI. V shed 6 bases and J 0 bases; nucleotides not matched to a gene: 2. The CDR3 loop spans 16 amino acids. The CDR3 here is CASRLAGGPSYNEQFF. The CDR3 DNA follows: TGTGCCAGCAGACTAGCGGGAGGGCCCTCCTACAATGAGCAGTTCTTC.

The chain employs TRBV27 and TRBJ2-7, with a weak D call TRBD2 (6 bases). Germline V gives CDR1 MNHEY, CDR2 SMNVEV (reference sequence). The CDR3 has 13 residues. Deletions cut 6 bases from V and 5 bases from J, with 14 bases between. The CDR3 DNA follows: TGTGCCAGCAGCTTAGCGGCCTCTAACGAGCAGTACTTC. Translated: CASSLAASNEQYF.

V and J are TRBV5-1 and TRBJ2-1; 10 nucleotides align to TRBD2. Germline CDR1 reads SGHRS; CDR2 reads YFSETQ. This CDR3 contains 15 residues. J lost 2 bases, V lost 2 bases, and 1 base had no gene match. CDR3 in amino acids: CASSLTSGAYNEQFF. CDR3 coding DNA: TGCGCCAGCAGCTTAACTAGCGGGGCCTACAATGAGCAGTTCTTC.

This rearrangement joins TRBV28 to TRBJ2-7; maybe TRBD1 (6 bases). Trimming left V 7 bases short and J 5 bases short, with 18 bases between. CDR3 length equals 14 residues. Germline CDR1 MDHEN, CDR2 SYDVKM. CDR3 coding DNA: TGTGCCAGCAAAGACCTTCAGGGGCTTGACGAGCAGTACTTC. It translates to CASKDLQGLDEQYF.

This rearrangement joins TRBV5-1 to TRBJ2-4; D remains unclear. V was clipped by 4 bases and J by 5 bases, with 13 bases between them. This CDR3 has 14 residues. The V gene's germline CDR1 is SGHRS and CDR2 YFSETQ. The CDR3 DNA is TGCGCCAGCAGCCCTACCGTAGTGGAAAACATTCAGTACTTC. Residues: CASSPTVVENIQYF.

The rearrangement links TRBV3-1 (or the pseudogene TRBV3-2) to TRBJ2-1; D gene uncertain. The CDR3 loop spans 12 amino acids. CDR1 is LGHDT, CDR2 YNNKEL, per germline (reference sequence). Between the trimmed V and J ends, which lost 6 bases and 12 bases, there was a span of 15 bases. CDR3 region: CASRHAAGWQFF. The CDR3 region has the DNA TGTGCCAGCAGACACGCAGCAGGTTGGCAGTTCTTC.

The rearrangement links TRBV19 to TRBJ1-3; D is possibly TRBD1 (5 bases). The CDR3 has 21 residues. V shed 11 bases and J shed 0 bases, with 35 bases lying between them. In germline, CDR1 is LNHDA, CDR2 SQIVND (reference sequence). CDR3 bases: TGTGCCCCACCTGAGACAGAACTAAACAAACCACCGGTCTCCTCTGGAAACACCATATATTTT. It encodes CAPPETELNKPPVSSGNTIYF. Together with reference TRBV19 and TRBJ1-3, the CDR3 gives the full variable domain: DGGITQSPKYLFRKEGQNVTLSCEQNLNHDAMYWYRQDPGQGLRLIYYSQIVNDFQKGDIAEGYSVSREKKESFPLTVTSAQKNPTAFYLCAPPETELNKPPVSSGNTIYFGEGSWLTVV.

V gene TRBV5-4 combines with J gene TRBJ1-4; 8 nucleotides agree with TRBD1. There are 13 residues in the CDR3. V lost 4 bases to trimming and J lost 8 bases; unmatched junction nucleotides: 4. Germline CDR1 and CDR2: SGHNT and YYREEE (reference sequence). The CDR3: CASSPDRAEKLFF. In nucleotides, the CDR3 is TGTGCCAGCAGCCCGGACAGGGCCGAAAAACTGTTTTTT.

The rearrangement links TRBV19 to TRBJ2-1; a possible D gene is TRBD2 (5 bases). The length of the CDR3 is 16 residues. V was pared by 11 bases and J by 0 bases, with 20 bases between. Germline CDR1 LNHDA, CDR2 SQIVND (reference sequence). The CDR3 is CAHMGKRIFSYNEQFF. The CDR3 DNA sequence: TGTGCCCATATGGGGAAGCGGATATTCTCCTACAATGAGCAGTTCTTC.